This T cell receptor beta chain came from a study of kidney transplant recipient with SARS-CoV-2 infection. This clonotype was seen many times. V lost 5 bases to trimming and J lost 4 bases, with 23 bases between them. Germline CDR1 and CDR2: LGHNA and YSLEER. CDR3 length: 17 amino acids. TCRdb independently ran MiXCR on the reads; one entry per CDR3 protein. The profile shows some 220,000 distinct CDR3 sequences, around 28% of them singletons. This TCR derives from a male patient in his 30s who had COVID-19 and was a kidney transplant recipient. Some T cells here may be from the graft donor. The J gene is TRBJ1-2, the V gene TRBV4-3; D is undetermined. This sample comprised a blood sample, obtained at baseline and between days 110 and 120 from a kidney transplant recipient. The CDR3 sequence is CASSSIEGRRKTYGYTF. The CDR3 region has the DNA TGCGCCAGCAGCAGCATTGAAGGACGTCGAAAGACCTATGGCTACACCTTC.